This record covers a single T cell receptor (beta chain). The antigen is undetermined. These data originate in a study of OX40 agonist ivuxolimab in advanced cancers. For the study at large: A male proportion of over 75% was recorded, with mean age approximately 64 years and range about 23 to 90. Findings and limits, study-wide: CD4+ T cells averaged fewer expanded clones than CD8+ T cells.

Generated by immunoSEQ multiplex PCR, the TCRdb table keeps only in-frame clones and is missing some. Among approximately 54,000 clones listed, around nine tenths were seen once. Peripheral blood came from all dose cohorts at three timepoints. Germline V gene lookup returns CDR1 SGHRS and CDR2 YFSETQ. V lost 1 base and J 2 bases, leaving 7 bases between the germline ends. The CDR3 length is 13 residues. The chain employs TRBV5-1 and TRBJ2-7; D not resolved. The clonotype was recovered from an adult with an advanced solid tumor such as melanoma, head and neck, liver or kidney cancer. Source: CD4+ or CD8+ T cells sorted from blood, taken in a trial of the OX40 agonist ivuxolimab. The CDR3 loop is CASSLRTTYEQYF. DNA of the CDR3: TGCGCCAGCAGCTTGAGGACCACCTACGAGCAGTACTTC.